These T cell receptor beta chains were read from a single sample in a study of T cell changes during pregnancy in multiple sclerosis. Method: immunoSEQ multiplex PCR; TCRdb's copy keeps in-frame clones and lacks some. The table shows 35,000 to 55,000 clones, with approximately 92% occurring only once. The sequencing here drew on CD8+ T cells from peripheral blood mononuclear cells, taken after pregnancy. Receptors originate from a female donor with multiple sclerosis, enrolled in a pregnancy study. Each CDR3 is given with its conserved first and last residue.

>TRBV7-9|TRBJ2-7
CASSPGGRYEQYF
>TRBV7-7|TRBJ2-2
CASLLDTGELFF
>TRBV27|TRBJ2-3
CASSSHTDTQYF
>TRBV6-1|TRBJ1-5
CASRARVGGQPQHF
>TRBV2|TRBJ1-2
CASSDGGVNYGYTF
>TRBV4-2|TRBJ1-6
CASSQDPLRTGPAPLHF
>TRBV30|TRBJ2-3
CAWSGLIPGLAPDTQYF
>TRBV15|TRBJ2-7
CATSLGRQYEQYF
>TRBV4-1|TRBJ2-1
CASSLYAGGLGNEQFF
>TRBV27|TRBJ1-5
CASSSRQGIPNQPQHF
>TRBV4-2|TRBJ2-7
CASSQSLADPSEQYF
>TRBV27|TRBJ2-7
CASSLSWASSYEQYF
>TRBV13|TRBJ2-7
CASSHTRGSSYEQYF
>TRBV7-3|TRBJ2-1
CASSLIAGQSSSYNEQFF
>TRBV4-1|TRBJ2-1
CASSAGREGQIF
>TRBV13|TRBJ2-7
CASSLGAGTYEQYF
>TRBV2|TRBJ1-4
CASSWTREKLFF
>TRBV7-3|TRBJ2-5
CASSESGLAGFPTETQYF
>TRBV6-5|TRBJ1-4
CASSPWSRDEKLFF
>TRBV7-7|TRBJ2-1
CASSLVPSEYNEQFF
>TRBV27|TRBJ2-3
CASSIIAGGGTDTQYF
>TRBV6-1|TRBJ2-5
CASSGVRSIQETQYF
>TRBV7-3|TRBJ2-1
CASSPTSGTSSYNEQFF
>TRBV7-9|TRBJ2-7
CASSLAAGEIYEQYF
>TRBV7-9|TRBJ2-4
CATGTSGSRNIQYF
>TRBV29-1|TRBJ2-1
CSVDSTAYNEQFF
>TRBV5-4|TRBJ1-1
CASTATGEGTEAFF
>TRBV29-1|TRBJ2-3
CSVEDQDSSLTSTDTQYF
>TRBV29-1|TRBJ1-2
CSVEDRGYGYTF
>TRBV29-1|TRBJ2-1
CSVEDRGPSSYNEQFF
>TRBV9|TRBJ2-2
CASSASGDTGELFF
>TRBV10-3|TRBJ2-1
CAISESMSSGYSNEQFF
>TRBV4-1|TRBJ1-2
CASSQNPGPNYGYTF
>TRBV10-3|TRBJ1-4
CAISPTGATNEKLFF
>TRBV27|TRBJ1-5
CASSAGISNQPQHF
>TRBV6-4|TRBJ2-1
CASSLRLAGVDEQFF
>TRBV4-1|TRBJ2-7
CASSRGTGGTYEQYF
>TRBV4-2|TRBJ1-1
CASSQDRRGDTEAFF
>TRBV29-1|TRBJ1-1
CSVEGRRPWGGVGTEAFF
>TRBV2|TRBJ2-4
CASKERRLAHDKNIQYF
>TRBV6-5|TRBJ1-1
CASSYYGVDTEAFF
>TRBV2|TRBJ1-1
CASGRQGSDTEAFF
>TRBV2|TRBJ2-3
CASSTGLPRDTQYF